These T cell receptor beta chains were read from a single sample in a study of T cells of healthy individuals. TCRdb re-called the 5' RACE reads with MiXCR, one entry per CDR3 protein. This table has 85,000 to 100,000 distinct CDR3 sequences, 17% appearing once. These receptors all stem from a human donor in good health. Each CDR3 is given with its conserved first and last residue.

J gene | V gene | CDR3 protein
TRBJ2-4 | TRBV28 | CASSFSQRDIQYF
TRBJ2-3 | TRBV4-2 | CASSPLPCTDTQYF
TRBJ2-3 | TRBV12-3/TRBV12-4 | CASGSLDTQYF
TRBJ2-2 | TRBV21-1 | CASSKGDPGELFF
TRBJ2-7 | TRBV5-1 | CASSLGKDYEQYF
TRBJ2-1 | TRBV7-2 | CASSSPRRGQVGAYNEQFF
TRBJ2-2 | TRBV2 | CASSELDYGELFF
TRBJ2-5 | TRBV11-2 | CASSLDPGLAVRETQYF
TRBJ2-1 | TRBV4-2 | CASSQEGPREENEQFF
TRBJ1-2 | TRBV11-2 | CASTLIQAGFYGYTF
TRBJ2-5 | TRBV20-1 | CSAVLGKKETQYF
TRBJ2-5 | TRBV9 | CASSVGTGVQETQYF
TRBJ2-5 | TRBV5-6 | CASSSTGTGKETQYF
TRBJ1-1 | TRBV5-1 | CASSLNSGNTEAFF
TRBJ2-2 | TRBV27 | CASSNRLVTGELFF
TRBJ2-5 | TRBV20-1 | CSARDPASRETQYF
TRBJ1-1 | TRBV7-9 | CASSPDNGNTEAFF
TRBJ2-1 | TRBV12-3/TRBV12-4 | CASTQITRNEQFF
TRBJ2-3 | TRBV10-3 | CAIRTSAEDTQYF
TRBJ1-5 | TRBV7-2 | CASSGAINQPQHF
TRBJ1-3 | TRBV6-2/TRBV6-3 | CASRRTGFGRDTIYF
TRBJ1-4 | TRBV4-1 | CASSQDGWAGEKLFF
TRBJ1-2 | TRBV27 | CASRLTVNYGYTF
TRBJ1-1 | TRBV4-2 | CASRPGEGNTEAFF